This TCR beta chain was recovered during a study of monozygotic twins with inflammatory bowel disease. cDNA for each sample came from eight separate reactions. Reprocessing the 5' RACE reads, TCRdb reports a single entry for every CDR3 protein and omits DNA. Its clone listing holds some 150,000 distinct CDR3 sequences. The CDR3 is 16 residues long. Germline CDR1 and CDR2: LNHDA and SQIVND (reference sequence). The clonotype was recovered from a human donor with ulcerative colitis or Crohn's disease, or a healthy co-twin of an affected twin (not recorded which). Sequencing input: blood. The chain links TRBV19 to TRBJ1-5; TCRdb outputs TRBD1, but without DNA this stays unchecked. Here the CDR3 reads CASSLTGTVSNQPQHF.